These 12 T cell receptor beta chains share one sample of origin, sequenced in a study of blood T cell repertoires in COVID-19. The protocol was immunoSEQ multiplex PCR, while the TCRdb copy is restricted to in-frame clones and leaves out a portion. The sample consists of under 300,000 clones, roughly 88% of them appearing once. Sequencing input: peripheral blood. The receptors here all came from a woman in her 30s with active or convalescent COVID-19.

This clone was seen more than once but under ten times. The genes are TRBV7-9 and TRBJ2-5; no definite D call. V shed 7 bases and J shed 4 bases, with 7 bases lying between them. Looked up from germline, CDR1 is SEHNR and CDR2 is FQNEAQ (reference sequence). This CDR3 has 11 amino acids. CDR3 protein: CASTRGETQYF. The CDR3 coding sequence is TGTGCCAGCACCAGAGGAGAGACCCAGTACTTC.

The gene calls are TRBV10-2 and TRBJ1-1, with D perhaps TRBD1 (5 bases). Trimming left V 4 bases short and J 5 bases short, with 17 bases between. The CDR3 sequence is 15 residues long. The germline CDR1 and CDR2 sequences are WSHSY and SAAADI. The CDR3 sequence: CASSAGREVDTEAFF. CDR3 bases: TGCGCCAGCAGTGCCGGCAGGGAAGTTGATACTGAAGCTTTCTTT.

The chain is built from TRBV28 and TRBJ1-4, with D tentatively TRBD1 (6 bases). Trimming cost V 8 bases and J 10 bases, with 20 bases left between them. The CDR3 is made up of 14 amino acids. From germline, CDR1 is MDHEN and CDR2 SYDVKM. CDR3 residues: CASRGGHRTGKLFF. CDR3 DNA sequence: TGTGCCAGCCGTGGGGGACACCGAACGGGAAAACTGTTTTTT.

This clone was recorded once. The rearrangement joins TRBV11-2 to TRBJ2-2, with 10 nucleotides matching TRBD2. Germline loops: CDR1 SGHAT, CDR2 FQNNGV. This CDR3 spans 15 amino acids. After removal of 7 bases from V and 7 bases from J, the junction contained 9 bases not matched to a gene. The CDR3: CASKRTSGGGGELFF. Written as DNA, the CDR3 is TGTGCCAGCAAAAGGACTAGCGGAGGGGGCGGGGAGCTGTTTTTT.

This clone came up once. The genes are TRBV4-3 and TRBJ2-3; perhaps TRBD2 as D (5 bases). V was clipped by 1 base and J by 6 bases, with 17 bases between them. CDR3 length: 16 residues. Per the germline V gene, CDR1 is LGHNA and CDR2 is YSLEER. CDR3 sequence (DNA): TGCGCCAGCAGCCAAGTATTGCGCGGGCTGGCGGATACGCAGTATTTT. This translates into CASSQVLRGLADTQYF.

The chain couples TRBV29-1 to TRBJ2-2; D unclear. CDR3 length equals 12 residues. The V and J ends lost 7 bases and 1 base respectively, with 7 bases between them. Germline CDR1 reads SQVTM; CDR2 reads ANQGSEA. CDR3 coding DNA: TGCAGCGCAACCGGGAACACCGGGGAGCTGTTTTTT. This encodes CSATGNTGELFF.

The chain recombines TRBV18 with TRBJ2-5, with 8 bases matching TRBD1. V was clipped by 6 bases and J by 5 bases; unmatched bases: 8. This CDR3 has 14 residues. Germline loops: CDR1 KGHSH, CDR2 LQKENI. Written as DNA, the CDR3 is TGTGCCAGCTCCCTAAGGACAGGGACGGAGACCCAGTACTTC. Encoded protein: CASSLRTGTETQYF.

The V gene is TRBV6-5, the J gene TRBJ1-1; the D is unclear. The V end was cut by 4 bases, the J end by 1 base, with 7 bases between. Germline CDR1 and CDR2: MNHEY and SVGAGI. The CDR3 runs 13 residues. The CDR3 coding sequence is TGTGCCAGCAGTTCCGTGAGGAACACTGAAGCTTTCTTT. Protein: CASSSVRNTEAFF.

This clone was seen a few times. This rearrangement joins TRBV28 to TRBJ2-2, with D possibly matching TRBD2 (7 bases). Trimming shortened V by 3 bases and J by 6 bases, and 11 bases separated the two germline ends. This CDR3 spans 14 amino acids. The germline V gene encodes CDR1 MDHEN and CDR2 SYDVKM. CDR3 nucleotides: TGTGCCAGCAGTTTCCGAGGGGGGGCCGGGGAGCTGTTTTTT. Translation gives CASSFRGGAGELFF.

The chain carries TRBV5-1 and TRBJ2-1, with unresolved D. Germline V gene lookup returns CDR1 SGHRS and CDR2 YFSETQ. V was shortened by 0 bases and J by 0 bases, with 10 bases between the two germline ends. The length of the CDR3 is 16 residues. CDR3 region: CASSLAPTGSYNEQFF. In nucleotides, the CDR3 is TGCGCCAGCAGCTTGGCCCCGACGGGCTCCTACAATGAGCAGTTCTTC.

The chain links TRBV5-6 to TRBJ1-2; no reliable D call. Looked up from germline, CDR1 is SGHDT and CDR2 is YYEEEE. Trimming removed 3 bases from V and 8 bases from J, with 20 bases in between. The CDR3 contains 15 residues. CDR3 nucleotides: TGTGCCAGCAGCTCCCCGGGAACCCTCGGCTGGGGCTACACCTTC. Amino acid sequence: CASSSPGTLGWGYTF.

This clone occurred once. V is TRBV28 and J is TRBJ1-2; D uncertain. The CDR3 contains 15 residues. Germline CDR1 is MDHEN and CDR2 is SYDVKM. V was cut by 1 base and J by 5 bases, with 14 bases left in between. The CDR3 coding sequence is TGTGCCAGCAGTTTATTCGTGACGGGGAATTATGGCTACACCTTC. Translation: CASSLFVTGNYGYTF.